Listed below are T cell receptor beta chains from one sample, sequenced in a study of beta chain features in type 1 diabetes. Measured with immunoSEQ multiplex PCR; TCRdb has only the in-frame clones, and not every one. The repertoire holds roughly 150,000 clones, with about 8.1% as singletons. The sequencing input was central memory CD4+ T cells from blood. Receptors originate from a man aged 18 to 29 in good health. Each CDR3 is given with its conserved first and last residue. Fields, in order: V gene, J gene, D gene, clone size, CDR3 DNA, CDR3 protein. The D gene is left open where the match is weak. The size entry is marked missing in some rows and otherwise reads once, few, many or a size class.

TRBV6-5,TRBJ2-6,NA,few,TGTGCCAGCAGAAGGACAAGCTCTGGGGCCAACGTCCTGACTTTC,CASRRTSSGANVLTF
TRBV5-1,TRBJ2-5,NA,many,TGCGCCAGCAGCTTTGGGCTCTGGCCAGAGACCCAGTACTTC,CASSFGLWPETQYF
TRBV28,TRBJ1-5,TRBD1,NA,TGTGCCAGCAGTTTAGACAGGGTCGGTCAGCCCCAGCATTTT,CASSLDRVGQPQHF
TRBV18,TRBJ2-5,TRBD1,few,TGTGCCAGCTCACCTACAAACTTCCGGGACAGAAGTCAAGAGACCCAGTACTTC,CASSPTNFRDRSQETQYF
TRBV7-3,TRBJ2-1,TRBD2,many,TGTGCCAGCAGCTTCTTGGGGGGAGGGCTCTACAATGAGCAGTTCTTC,CASSFLGGGLYNEQFF
TRBV15,TRBJ2-1,NA,NA,TGTGCCACCAGCAGAGATGCATACCCTCGAGGGAATGAGCAGTTCTTC,CATSRDAYPRGNEQFF
TRBV7-9,TRBJ1-4,NA,few,TGTGCCAGCAGCTTAGGCCCACGTGACAGGAAGGCTAATGAAAAACTGTTTTTT,CASSLGPRDRKANEKLFF
TRBV30,TRBJ1-1,NA,few,TGTGCCTGGAGCCAGCAGGGAGGGGCTTTCTTT,CAWSQQGGAFF
TRBV18,TRBJ2-1,TRBD2,many,TGTGCCAGCTCACCTGGGACTAGCGGCCCGGGGGAGCAGTTCTTC,CASSPGTSGPGEQFF
TRBV9,TRBJ2-7,TRBD2,NA,TGTGCCAGCAGCGTAACTAGCGGGAGTTACGAGCAGTACTTC,CASSVTSGSYEQYF
TRBV10-3,TRBJ2-5,NA,NA,TGTGCCATCAGCGCTGACTTATCTATGGAGACCCAGTACTTC,CAISADLSMETQYF
TRBV6-1,TRBJ2-3,NA,few,TGTGCCAGCAGTGAACAGGGGTCCGTCACAGATACGCAGTATTTT,CASSEQGSVTDTQYF
TRBV4-1,TRBJ2-5,TRBD2,NA,TGCGCCAGCAGCCAAGATAGGCTAGCGGGAGGAGAGACCCAGTACTTC,CASSQDRLAGGETQYF
TRBV7-2,TRBJ2-7,NA,NA,TGTGCCAGCAGCTACTATACGTCCGGGGCCTACGAGCAGTACTTC,CASSYYTSGAYEQYF
TRBV5-5,TRBJ2-5,NA,few,TGTGCCAGCAGTGGAGGGGGCCAGTGGGAGACCCAGTACTTC,CASSGGGQWETQYF
TRBV5-1,TRBJ2-7,NA,NA,TGCGCCAGCAGCATTCTACAGGGCAGCTCCTACGAGCAGTACTTC,CASSILQGSSYEQYF
TRBV6-1,TRBJ2-5,NA,NA,TGTGCCAGCAGTGAAGTTCTGACGGACAGAGAGACCCAGTACTTC,CASSEVLTDRETQYF
TRBV23-1,TRBJ1-5,TRBD1,NA,TGCGCCAGCAGCCCGCGAACCGGGACAGGGGGCGATGGCAATCAGCCCCAGCATTTT,CASSPRTGTGGDGNQPQHF
TRBV7-2,TRBJ1-5,TRBD1,few,TGTGCCAGCAGCCCGTTTGGGACAGGCAATCAGCCCCAGCATTTT,CASSPFGTGNQPQHF
TRBV4-3,TRBJ2-7,TRBD1,few,TGCGCCAGCAGCCAAGATTATGGGGGACAGGGCTACGAGCAGTACTTC,CASSQDYGGQGYEQYF
TRBV10-3,TRBJ2-7,NA,NA,TGTGCCATCAGTGAACTAGCCAACTCCTACGAGCAGTACTTC,CAISELANSYEQYF
TRBV7-3,TRBJ2-3,TRBD2,NA,TGTGCCAGCAGCTTAGCAGCCGGGACTAGTTGGTATTTT,CASSLAAGTSWYF
TRBV4-2,TRBJ2-3,NA,NA,TGTGCCAGCAGCCAAGATCGGAGCGGGAGCACAGATACGCAGTATTTT,CASSQDRSGSTDTQYF
TRBV15,TRBJ1-2,TRBD1,many,TGTGCCACCAGCAGAGGTGGACAGGGGGCTCATGGCTACACCTTC,CATSRGGQGAHGYTF
TRBV4-2,TRBJ1-2,TRBD1,NA,TGTGCCAGCAGCCCAGACAGGGGGCTAAATGGCTACACCTTC,CASSPDRGLNGYTF
TRBV7-2,TRBJ2-2,TRBD2,NA,TGTGCCAGCAAAACCCGAGGACTAGCGGGAGGGACCGGGGAGCTGTTTTTT,CASKTRGLAGGTGELFF
TRBV29-1,TRBJ1-1,TRBD1,NA,TGCAGCGTTGCGGGACAGGGGGTGACTGAAGCTTTCTTT,CSVAGQGVTEAFF
TRBV4-1,TRBJ2-3,TRBD2,few,TGCGCCAGCAGCCAACTGGGTAGCGGGAGAACAGATACGCAGTATTTT,CASSQLGSGRTDTQYF
TRBV27,TRBJ2-5,TRBD2,NA,TGTGCCAGCAGTCGACTAGCGGGAGGAGAGACCCAGTACTTC,CASSRLAGGETQYF
TRBV7-2,TRBJ2-2,NA,few,TGTGCCAGCAGCTTAGAACAGGTCGCCTCGAACACCGGGGAGCTGTTTTTT,CASSLEQVASNTGELFF
TRBV28,TRBJ2-7,TRBD2,few,TGTGCCAGCAGTATACTCGGGAGGACCTACGAGCAGTACTTC,CASSILGRTYEQYF
TRBV7-2,TRBJ2-1,TRBD2,NA,TGTGCCAGCAGCTTAATCCCAGCGGGAGTAAGACATGAGCAGTTCTTC,CASSLIPAGVRHEQFF
TRBV7-9,TRBJ2-1,NA,NA,TGTGCCAGCAGCTTAGACGAGTCCTCCTACAATGAGCAGTTCTTC,CASSLDESSYNEQFF
TRBV27,TRBJ1-2,TRBD1,NA,TGTGCCAGCAGAGGGACAGGGAACTATGGCTACACCTTC,CASRGTGNYGYTF
TRBV28,TRBJ1-3,TRBD1,NA,TGTGCCAGCAGATTCCGACAGGGCCAACCGCTCAGCTCTGGAAACACCATATATTTT,CASRFRQGQPLSSGNTIYF
TRBV15,TRBJ1-1,NA,few,TGTGCCACCAGTCTAACAGGGATATGGTCCACTGAAGCTTTCTTT,CATSLTGIWSTEAFF
TRBV19,TRBJ2-5,NA,NA,TGTGCCAGTAGTAGGGACAACCAAGAGACCCAGTACTTC,CASSRDNQETQYF
TRBV30,TRBJ1-5,NA,many,TGTGCCTGGAGCCCCGGGGGCAATCAGCCCCAGCATTTT,CAWSPGGNQPQHF
TRBV18,TRBJ2-1,NA,NA,TGTGCCAGCCACGGAGGGAACTACAATGAGCAGTTCTTC,CASHGGNYNEQFF
TRBV7-2,TRBJ1-1,TRBD1,few,TGTGCCAGCAGCTTTAGTCCGGGCAGGGGGCTTGGCACTGAAGCTTTCTTT,CASSFSPGRGLGTEAFF
TRBV7-3,TRBJ1-6,NA,few,TGTGCCAGCAGCCCAAACGGCGGAGGGAATAATTCACCCCTCCACTTT,CASSPNGGGNNSPLHF
TRBV5-1,TRBJ1-6,NA,NA,TGCGCCAGCATCCCGGGGGACTCCTATAATTCACCCCTCCACTTT,CASIPGDSYNSPLHF
TRBV18,TRBJ2-1,TRBD2,many,TGTGCCAGCTCACCACAGCCTAGCGGGAGGGGTTACAATGAGCAGTTCTTC,CASSPQPSGRGYNEQFF
TRBV30,TRBJ1-2,TRBD1,few,TGTGCCTGGAGGACACGACAGGGTCAAACAGGTCATGGCTACACCTTC,CAWRTRQGQTGHGYTF
TRBV15,TRBJ2-7,NA,many,TGTGCCACCAGCAGAGAAGTAGGGGCCTACGAGCAGTACTTC,CATSREVGAYEQYF
TRBV27,TRBJ2-3,TRBD2,few,TGTGCCAGCAGTTTATGGACTAGCGGGAGAGATACGCAGTATTTT,CASSLWTSGRDTQYF
TRBV7-2,TRBJ1-4,NA,few,TGTGCCAGCAGCTTAGGCGGAGGGGCTGAAAAACTGTTTTTT,CASSLGGGAEKLFF
TRBV6-6,TRBJ2-5,NA,many,TGTGCCAGCAGTTACGTATCAAGCGGAGTGGAGACCCAGTACTTC,CASSYVSSGVETQYF